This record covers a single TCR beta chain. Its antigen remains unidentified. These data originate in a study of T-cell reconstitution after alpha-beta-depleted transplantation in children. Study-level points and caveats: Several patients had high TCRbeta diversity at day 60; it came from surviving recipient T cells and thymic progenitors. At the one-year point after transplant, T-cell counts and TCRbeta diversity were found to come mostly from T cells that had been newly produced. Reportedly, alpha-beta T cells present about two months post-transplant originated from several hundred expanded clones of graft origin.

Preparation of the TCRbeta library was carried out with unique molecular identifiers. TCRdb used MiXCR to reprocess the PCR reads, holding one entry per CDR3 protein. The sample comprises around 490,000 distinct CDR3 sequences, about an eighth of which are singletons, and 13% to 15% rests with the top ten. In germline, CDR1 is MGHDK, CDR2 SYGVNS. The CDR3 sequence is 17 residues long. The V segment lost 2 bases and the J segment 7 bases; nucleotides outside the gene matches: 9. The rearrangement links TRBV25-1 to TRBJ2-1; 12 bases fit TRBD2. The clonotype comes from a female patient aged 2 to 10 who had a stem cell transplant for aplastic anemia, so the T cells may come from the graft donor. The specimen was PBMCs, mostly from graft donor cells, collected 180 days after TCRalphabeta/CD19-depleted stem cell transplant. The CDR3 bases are TGTGCCAGCAGTGAACCCCAGACTAGCGGGAGTCATAATGAGCAGTTCTTC. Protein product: CASSEPQTSGSHNEQFF.